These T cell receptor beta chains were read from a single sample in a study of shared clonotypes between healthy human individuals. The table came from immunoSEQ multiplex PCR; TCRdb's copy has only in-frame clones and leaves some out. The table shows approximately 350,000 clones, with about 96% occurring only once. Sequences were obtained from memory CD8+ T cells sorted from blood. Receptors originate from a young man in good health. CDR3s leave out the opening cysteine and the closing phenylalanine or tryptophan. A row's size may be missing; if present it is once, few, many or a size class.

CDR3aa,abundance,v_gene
ATSRDQGRTDQH,NA,TRBV15
ASSGFEQF,NA,TRBV7-9
ASSLEAQANTGELF,NA,TRBV13
ASSPWTGSYGYT,once,TRBV7-9
ATRPGTVYQPQH,NA,TRBV28
ASSVGGYETQY,NA,TRBV9
AWSNTWTNGELF,NA,TRBV30
ASAEWGTGEYEQY,NA,TRBV6-5
ASSMDREPYYNEQF,NA,TRBV7-9
ASSPLYGYT,once,TRBV6-5
ASLKRASAYEQY,NA,TRBV5-6
ASSGGLSGELF,NA,TRBV5-1
ASSWTVNTEAF,NA,TRBV7-9
ASSSWGARDGYT,NA,TRBV6-6
AISEQQGRGTQY,NA,TRBV10-3
ASRDTGELF,NA,TRBV6-5
SVEGPRYEQY,NA,TRBV29-1
ASSYLSTDTQY,once,TRBV6-5
ASSLSYGGVRQWEQF,NA,TRBV7-9
ASSFQQGPNQPQH,once,TRBV7-2
ASSFAGQGEETQY,NA,TRBV28
ASSEASRRVSEQY,NA,TRBV2
ASSFSGGEETQY,NA,TRBV5-4
ASSGRGLELFEQF,NA,TRBV2